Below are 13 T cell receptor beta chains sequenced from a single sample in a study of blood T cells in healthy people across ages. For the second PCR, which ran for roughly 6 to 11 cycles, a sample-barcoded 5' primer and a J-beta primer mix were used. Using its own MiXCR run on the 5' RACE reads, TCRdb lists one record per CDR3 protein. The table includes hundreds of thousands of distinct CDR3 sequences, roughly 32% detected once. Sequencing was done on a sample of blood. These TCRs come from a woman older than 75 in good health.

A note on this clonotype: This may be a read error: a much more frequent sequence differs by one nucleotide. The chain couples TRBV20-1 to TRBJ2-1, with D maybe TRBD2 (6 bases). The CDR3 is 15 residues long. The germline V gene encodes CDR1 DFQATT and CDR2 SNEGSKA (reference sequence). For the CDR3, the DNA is TGCAGTGCCAGTAGGGACTTGAGCTCCTGCAATGAGCAGTTCTTC. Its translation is CSASRDLSSCNEQFF.

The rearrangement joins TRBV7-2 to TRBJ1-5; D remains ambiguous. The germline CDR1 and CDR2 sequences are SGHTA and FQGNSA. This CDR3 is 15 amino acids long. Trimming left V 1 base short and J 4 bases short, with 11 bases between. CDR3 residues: CASSLEAGGNQPQHF. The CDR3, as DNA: TGTGCCAGCAGCTTAGAGGCGGGCGGGAATCAGCCCCAGCATTTT.

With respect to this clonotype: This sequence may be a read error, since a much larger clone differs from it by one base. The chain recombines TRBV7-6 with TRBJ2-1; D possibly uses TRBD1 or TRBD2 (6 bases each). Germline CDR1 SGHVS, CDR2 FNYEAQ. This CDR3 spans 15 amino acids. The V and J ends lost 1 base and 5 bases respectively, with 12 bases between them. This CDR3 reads CASSLEGGANNEQFF. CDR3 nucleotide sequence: TGTGCCAGCAGCTTAGAGGGGGGCGCTAACAATGAGCAGTTCTTC.

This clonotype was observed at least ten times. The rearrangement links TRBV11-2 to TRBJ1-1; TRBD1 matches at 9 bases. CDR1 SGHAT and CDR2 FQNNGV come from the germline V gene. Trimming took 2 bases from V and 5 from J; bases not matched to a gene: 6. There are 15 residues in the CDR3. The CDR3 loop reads CASSLRDREKTEAFF. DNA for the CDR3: TGTGCCAGCAGCTTACGGGACAGGGAAAAGACTGAAGCTTTCTTT.

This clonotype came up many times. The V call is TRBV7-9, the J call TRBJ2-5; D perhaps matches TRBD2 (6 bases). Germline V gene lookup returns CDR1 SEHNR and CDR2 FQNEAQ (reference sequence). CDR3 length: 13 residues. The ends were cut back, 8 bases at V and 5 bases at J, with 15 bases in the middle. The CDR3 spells CASGGTIEETQYF. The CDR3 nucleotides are TGTGCCAGCGGAGGGACCATAGAGGAGACCCAGTACTTC.

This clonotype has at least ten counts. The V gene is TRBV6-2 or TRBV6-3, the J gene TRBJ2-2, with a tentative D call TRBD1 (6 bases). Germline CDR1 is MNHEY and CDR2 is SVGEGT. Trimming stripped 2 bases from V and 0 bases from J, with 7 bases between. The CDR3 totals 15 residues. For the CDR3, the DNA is TGTGCCAGCAGTTACGAGGGGGCGAACACCGGGGAGCTGTTTTTT. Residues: CASSYEGANTGELFF.

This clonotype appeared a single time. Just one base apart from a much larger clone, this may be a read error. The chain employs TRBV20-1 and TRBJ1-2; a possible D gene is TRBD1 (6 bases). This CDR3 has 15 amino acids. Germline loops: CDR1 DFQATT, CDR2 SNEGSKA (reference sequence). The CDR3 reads CSARDLQGFGYGCTF. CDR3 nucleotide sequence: TGCAGTGCTAGAGATCTCCAGGGGTTTGGCTATGGCTGCACCTTC.

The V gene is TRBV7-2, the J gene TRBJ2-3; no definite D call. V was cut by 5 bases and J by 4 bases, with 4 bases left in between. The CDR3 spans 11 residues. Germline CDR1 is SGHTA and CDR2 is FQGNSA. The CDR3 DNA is TGTGCCAGCAGCATGCCAGATACGCAGTATTTT. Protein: CASSMPDTQYF.

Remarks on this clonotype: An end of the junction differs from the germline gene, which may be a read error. CDR3 loop: CTSSLEGAGETQYF. The DNA of the CDR3 is TGCACCAGCAGCTTGGAGGGGGCCGGGGAGACCCAGTACTTC. The V gene is TRBV5-1, the J gene TRBJ2-5, with D possibly being TRBD1 (7 bases). The CDR3 contains 14 residues. Germline CDR1 and CDR2: SGHRS and YFSETQ.

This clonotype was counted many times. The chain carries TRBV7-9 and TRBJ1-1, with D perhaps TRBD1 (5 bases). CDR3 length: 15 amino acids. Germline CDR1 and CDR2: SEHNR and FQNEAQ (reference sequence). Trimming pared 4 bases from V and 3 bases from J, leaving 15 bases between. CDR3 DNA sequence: TGTGCCAGCAGCTGGGGGGGGGACGGAGACACTGAAGCTTTCTTT. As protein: CASSWGGDGDTEAFF.

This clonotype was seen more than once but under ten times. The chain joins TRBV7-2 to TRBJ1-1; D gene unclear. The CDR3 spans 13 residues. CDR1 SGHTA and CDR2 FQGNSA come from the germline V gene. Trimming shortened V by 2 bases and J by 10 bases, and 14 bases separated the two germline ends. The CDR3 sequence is CASSLPGEIGAFF. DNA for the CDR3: TGTGCCAGCAGCTTACCTGGGGAGATAGGAGCTTTCTTT.

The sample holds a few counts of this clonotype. CDR3 amino acids: CASSTLGEAYGYTF. The CDR3 DNA reads as TGTGCCAGTAGTACCCTAGGGGAGGCCTATGGCTACACCTTC. The V gene is TRBV19, the J gene TRBJ1-2; D possibly corresponds to TRBD1 (5 bases). CDR3 length: 14 residues. Deletions cut 4 bases from V and 4 bases from J, with 13 bases between. Germline CDR1 and CDR2: LNHDA and SQIVND (reference sequence).

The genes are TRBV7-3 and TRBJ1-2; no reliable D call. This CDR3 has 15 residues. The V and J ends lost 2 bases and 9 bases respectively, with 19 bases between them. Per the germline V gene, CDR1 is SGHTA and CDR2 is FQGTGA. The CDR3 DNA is TGTGCCAGCAGCTTATCTTCCACTCATATTGGGAGCTACACCTTC. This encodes CASSLSSTHIGSYTF.